This T cell receptor (beta chain) was recorded in a study of blood T cells in healthy people across ages. Study-level background: Template switching captured about one barcoded beta molecule per two T cells.

With a J-beta primer mix and a sample-barcoded 5' primer, a second PCR ran roughly 6 to 11 cycles. Every molecule of cDNA carried a tag from a template-switch adaptor with 12 random nucleotides. TCRdb re-derived calls from the 5' RACE reads in MiXCR, one entry per CDR3 protein. The sample includes around 900,000 distinct CDR3 sequences, 51% of them seen just once. There are a few counts of this clonotype. The TCR originated in a woman aged 60-75 years in good health. Sample: blood.

This CDR3 is CASSWTGGDGYTF. The CDR3 DNA follows: TGCGCCAGCAGCTGGACAGGGGGCGATGGCTACACCTTC. The chain recombines TRBV5-1 with TRBJ1-2, with 11 bases identical to TRBD1. The CDR3 runs 13 residues. The V and J ends lost 3 bases and 6 bases, in that order; junction bases with no gene match: 1. Germline loops: CDR1 SGHRS, CDR2 YFSETQ. Combining the CDR3 with reference TRBV5-1 and TRBJ1-2 gives the whole variable domain KAGVTQTPRYLIKTRGQQVTLSCSPISGHRSVSWYQQTPGQGLQFLFEYFSETQRNKGNFPGRFSGRQFSNSRSEMNVSTLELGDSALYLCASSWTGGDGYTFGSGTRLTVV.